The clone carrying this T cell receptor beta chain occurred a few times. This specimen belongs to a study of patients and donors after allogeneic stem cell transplantation. From the RT-PCR reads, TCRdb called clonotypes with MiXCR, one entry per CDR3 protein. This sample yields some 30,000 distinct CDR3 sequences, of which around 35% are seen a single time; approximately 82% belongs to the top ten. This CDR3 is 16 amino acids long. Germline trimming cut 3 bases from V and 0 bases from J; bases unmatched to any gene: 7. Germline V gene data show CDR1 as SQVTM and CDR2 as ANQGSEA. Sequencing used blood, either unsorted or a sorted T cell fraction (not recorded which). The source is a human donor who was either an allogeneic HSCT recipient or a stem cell or donor lymphocyte infusion donor (not recorded which). It is not recorded whose cells these are; they may come from a transplant donor. This chain links TRBV29-1 with TRBJ1-2, with 10 bases aligning to TRBD1. CDR3 loop: CSVDRDRGRSNYGYTF. CDR3 nucleotide sequence: TGCAGCGTTGATCGGGACAGGGGACGGTCTAACTATGGCTACACCTTC.